The next 17 T cell receptor beta chains were all read from a single sample in a study of T-cell memory formation after mild COVID-19. MiXCR was run by TCRdb on the 5' RACE reads, yielding one entry per CDR3 protein. The repertoire holds about 400,000 distinct CDR3 sequences, with roughly 15% as singletons. Sample: PBMCs or a T cell subset sorted from them (not recorded which). The origin of the receptors is a young man who had mild COVID-19 (a few samples of this study predate the infection). Cell type and time point are not known.

There are a few counts of this clonotype. The chain joins TRBV9 to TRBJ2-1; D not resolved. With 0 bases removed from V and 8 bases from J, the gap between germline ends came to 9 bases. The CDR3 is made up of 13 amino acids. Germline assignment: CDR1 SGDLS and CDR2 YYNGEE. The CDR3 nucleotides read TGTGCCAGCAGCGTAGCTCCCGCCGATGAGCAGTTCTTC. Its protein product is CASSVAPADEQFF.

This clonotype has just a few counts. The chain is built from TRBV7-2 and TRBJ2-1; 8 bases fit TRBD2. The V gene end was trimmed by 1 base and the J gene end by 9 bases; junction bases not matched to a gene: 17. This CDR3 has 18 amino acids. CDR1 SGHTA and CDR2 FQGNSA come from the germline V gene. CDR3 coding DNA: TGTGCCAGCAGCTTAGTCCGGGGGGGCCCGGGGCTACAAACTGAGCAGTTCTTC. It codes for CASSLVRGGPGLQTEQFF.

This clonotype occurred many times. V is TRBV4-1 and J is TRBJ2-3; 10 bases map to TRBD2. After removal of 0 bases from V and 1 base from J, the junction contained 4 bases not matched to a gene. Looked up from germline, CDR1 is MGHRA and CDR2 is YSYEKL. This CDR3 region has 17 residues. The CDR3 sequence: CASSQDWTSGGTDTQYF. The CDR3 DNA sequence: TGCGCCAGCAGCCAAGATTGGACTAGCGGTGGCACAGATACGCAGTATTTT.

This clonotype was counted ten times or more. The rearrangement links TRBV20-1 to TRBJ2-3, with a possible D match to TRBD2 (6 bases). The CDR3 runs to 13 residues. V was pared by 5 bases and J by 0 bases, with 9 bases between. Germline assignment: CDR1 DFQATT and CDR2 SNEGSKA (reference sequence). CDR3 in DNA: TGCAGTGCTGCGGGGATTAGCACAGATACGCAGTATTTT. Its protein is CSAAGISTDTQYF.

This clonotype came up a few times. This rearrangement joins TRBV20-1 to TRBJ2-7, with TRBD2 matching over 10 bases. Germline values: CDR1 DFQATT, CDR2 SNEGSKA (reference sequence). After removal of 5 bases from V and 4 bases from J, the junction contained 2 bases not matched to a gene. The CDR3 covers 12 residues. The chain's CDR3 is CSAPGLAYEQYF. The CDR3 DNA reads TGCAGTGCTCCGGGACTAGCGTACGAGCAGTACTTC.

This chain links TRBV13 with TRBJ2-1, with 10 positions matching TRBD1. The CDR3 loop spans 15 amino acids. The V gene end was trimmed by 4 bases and the J gene end by 4 bases; junction bases not matched to a gene: 4. Germline lookup yields CDR1 PRHDT and CDR2 FYEKMQ (reference sequence). The CDR3 loop reads CASSSQGQGYNEQFF. Written as DNA, the CDR3 is TGTGCCAGCAGCTCCCAGGGACAGGGGTACAATGAGCAGTTCTTC.

The rearrangement uses TRBV5-1 and TRBJ2-7, with TRBD2 matching over 8 bases. The CDR3 totals 15 residues. The V gene end was trimmed by 0 bases and the J gene end by 2 bases; junction bases not matched to a gene: 4. Germline V CDR1 and CDR2: SGHRS, YFSETQ. CDR3 DNA sequence: TGCGCCAGCAGCTTGGACGGGGGGGGGCCCTACGAGCAGTACTTC. Amino acid sequence: CASSLDGGGPYEQYF.

The chain joins TRBV30 to TRBJ1-1, with a possible D match to TRBD1 (5 bases). The CDR3 has 13 residues. Germline V gene lookup returns CDR1 GTSNPN and CDR2 SVGIG (reference sequence). V gave up 4 bases and J gave up 1 base, with 10 bases separating them. The CDR3 DNA reads TGTGCCTGGATCAGGGATTCGAACACTGAAGCTTTCTTT. It translates to CAWIRDSNTEAFF.

The J gene is TRBJ1-2, the V gene TRBV5-6; D uncertain. V dropped 6 bases and J dropped 4 bases, with 13 bases sitting between them. CDR1 and CDR2 (germline): SGHDT, YYEEEE. This CDR3 contains 13 residues. In nucleotides, the CDR3 is TGTGCCAGCACCAAGAGGCGCATCTATGGCTACACCTTC. Residues: CASTKRRIYGYTF.

This clonotype was counted a few times. The chain links TRBV7-2 to TRBJ2-1; tentatively, D is TRBD1 or TRBD2 (5 bases each). The CDR3 is made up of 13 amino acids. Germline-derived CDR1 and CDR2 are SGHTA and FQGNSA. Trimming left V 4 bases short and J 9 bases short, with 13 bases between. This CDR3 reads CASSSRDRAEQFF. CDR3 DNA sequence: TGTGCCAGCAGCTCCCGGGACCGGGCTGAGCAGTTCTTC.

The CDR3 region is CASSQDIRDAEAFF. CDR3 DNA sequence: TGCGCCAGCAGCCAAGATATCAGAGACGCTGAAGCTTTCTTT. The chain uses TRBV4-3 and TRBJ1-1; no clear D gene. There are 14 residues in the CDR3. Trimming took off 0 bases at V and 6 bases at J, with 11 bases between the two ends. CDR1 and CDR2 (germline): LGHNA, YSLEER.

This clonotype was observed a handful of times. In DNA form, the CDR3 reads TGTGCCAGCAGTCCAGAAACGGGGGCGCAGTATTTT. It yields the protein CASSPETGAQYF. The rearrangement uses TRBV25-1 and TRBJ2-3, with D maybe TRBD2 (6 bases). Per germline, CDR1 MGHDK and CDR2 SYGVNS. V shed 5 bases and J shed 10 bases, with 13 bases lying between them. The CDR3 length is 12 residues.

This clonotype has just a few counts. V gene TRBV7-2 combines with J gene TRBJ2-7, with D unclear. Germline V gene data show CDR1 as SGHTA and CDR2 as FQGNSA. There are 13 residues in the CDR3. V was cut by 6 bases and J by 4 bases, with 13 bases left in between. For the CDR3, the DNA is TGTGCCAGCAGTTTCATGAGAGGTTACGAGCAGTACTTC. This encodes CASSFMRGYEQYF.

This clonotype has only a few counts. The chain has TRBV20-1 and TRBJ2-2, with TRBD2 matching 7 bases. The CDR3 is 18 residues long. The junction had 17 bases not matched to a gene; V was cut back by 4 bases and J by 3 bases. The germline CDR1 and CDR2 sequences are DFQATT and SNEGSKA (reference sequence). In DNA form, the CDR3 reads TGCAGTGCTAAGTCCAGAGCCCTAGCGGCACACCACACCGGGGAGCTGTTTTTT. This gives the protein CSAKSRALAAHHTGELFF.

The chain recombines TRBV3-1 with TRBJ2-7; D remains ambiguous. Trimming left V 5 bases short and J 6 bases short, with 17 bases between. CDR1 and CDR2 (germline): LGHDT, YNNKEL (reference sequence). The CDR3 covers 14 residues. The CDR3 spells CASSTGPIPGEQYF. In DNA form, the CDR3 reads TGTGCCAGCAGCACCGGACCGATTCCGGGCGAGCAGTACTTC.

Only a few counts were recorded for this clonotype. The chain recombines TRBV7-6 with TRBJ1-1; 9 positions agree with TRBD1. J gave up 4 bases and V 5 bases, and 11 bases lay outside the gene matches. The germline V gene has CDR1 SGHVS and CDR2 FNYEAQ. The CDR3 extends over 16 amino acids. For the CDR3, the DNA is TGTGCCAGCAGCCTACAGGGGGCCATTAGGACCACTGAAGCTTTCTTT. It translates to CASSLQGAIRTTEAFF. Variable domain in full (rest from reference TRBV7-6 and TRBJ1-1): GAGVSQSPRYKVTKRGQDVALRCDPISGHVSLYWYRQALGQGPEFLTYFNYEAQQDKSGLPNDRFSAERPEGSISTLTIQRTEQRDSAMYRCASSLQGAIRTTEAFFGQGTRLTVV.

At least ten counts were recorded for this clonotype. The J gene is TRBJ2-7, the V gene TRBV28; the D gene is possibly TRBD2 (7 bases). Germline CDR1 and CDR2: MDHEN and SYDVKM. The CDR3 covers 14 residues. Trimming left V 6 bases short and J 5 bases short, with 17 bases between. For the CDR3, the DNA is TGTGCCAGCAGCGTGGGGGGGGGGCCTCACGAGCAGTACTTC. Protein sequence: CASSVGGGPHEQYF. Full variable domain (missing parts from reference TRBV28 and TRBJ2-7): DVKVTQSSRYLVKRTGEKVFLECVQDMDHENMFWYRQDPGLGLRLIYFSYDVKMKEKGDIPEGYSVSREKKERFSLILESASTNQTSMYLCASSVGGGPHEQYFGPGTRLTVT.